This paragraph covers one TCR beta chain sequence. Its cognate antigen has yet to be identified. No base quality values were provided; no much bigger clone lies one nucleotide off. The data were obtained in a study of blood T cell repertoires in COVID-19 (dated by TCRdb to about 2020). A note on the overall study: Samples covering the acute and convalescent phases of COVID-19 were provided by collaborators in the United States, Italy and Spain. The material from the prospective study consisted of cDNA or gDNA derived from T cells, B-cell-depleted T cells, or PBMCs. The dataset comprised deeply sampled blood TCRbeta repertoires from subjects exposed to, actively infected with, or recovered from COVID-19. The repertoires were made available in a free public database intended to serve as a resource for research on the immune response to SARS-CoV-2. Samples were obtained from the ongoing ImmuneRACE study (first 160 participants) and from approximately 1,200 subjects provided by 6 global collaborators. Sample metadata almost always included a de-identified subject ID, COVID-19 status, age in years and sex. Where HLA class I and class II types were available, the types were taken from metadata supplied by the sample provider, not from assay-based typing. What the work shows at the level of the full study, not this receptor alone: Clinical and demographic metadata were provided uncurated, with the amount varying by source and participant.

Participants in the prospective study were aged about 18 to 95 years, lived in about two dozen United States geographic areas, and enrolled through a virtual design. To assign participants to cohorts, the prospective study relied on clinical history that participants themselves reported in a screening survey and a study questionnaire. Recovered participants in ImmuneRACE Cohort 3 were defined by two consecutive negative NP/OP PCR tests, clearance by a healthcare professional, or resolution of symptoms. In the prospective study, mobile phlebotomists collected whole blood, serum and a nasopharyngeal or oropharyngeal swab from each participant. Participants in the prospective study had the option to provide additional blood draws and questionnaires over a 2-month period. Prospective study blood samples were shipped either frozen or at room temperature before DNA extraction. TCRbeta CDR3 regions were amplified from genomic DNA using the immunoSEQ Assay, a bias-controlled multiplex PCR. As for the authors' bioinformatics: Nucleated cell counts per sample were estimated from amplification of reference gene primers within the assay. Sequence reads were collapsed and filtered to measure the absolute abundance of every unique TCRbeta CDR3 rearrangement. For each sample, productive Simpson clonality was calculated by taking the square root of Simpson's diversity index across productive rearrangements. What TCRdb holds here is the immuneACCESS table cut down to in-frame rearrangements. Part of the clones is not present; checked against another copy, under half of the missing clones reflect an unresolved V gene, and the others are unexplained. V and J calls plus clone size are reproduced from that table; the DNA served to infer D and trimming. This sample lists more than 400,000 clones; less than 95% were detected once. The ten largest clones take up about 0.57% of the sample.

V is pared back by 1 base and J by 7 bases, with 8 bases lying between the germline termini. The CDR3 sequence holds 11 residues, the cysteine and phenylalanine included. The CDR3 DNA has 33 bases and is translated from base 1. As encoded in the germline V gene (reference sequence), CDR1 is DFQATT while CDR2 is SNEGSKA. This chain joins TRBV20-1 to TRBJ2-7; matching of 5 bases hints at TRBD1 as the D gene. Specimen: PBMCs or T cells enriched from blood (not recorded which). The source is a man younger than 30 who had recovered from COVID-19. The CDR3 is CSARAGWEQYF. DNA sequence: TGCAGTGCTAGAGCAGGGTGGGAGCAGTACTTC.